These T cell receptor beta chains were read from a single sample in a study of control samples from healthy donors and cancer patients. Sequencing was performed with immunoSEQ multiplex PCR; in TCRdb, only in-frame clones are kept and a portion is missing. The table includes about 110,000 clones, roughly 90% detected once. Material for sequencing was blood. These receptors came from a woman between 50 and 59 years old in good health. CDR3s include the opening cysteine and the closing phenylalanine or tryptophan.

v_call | cdr3_aa
TRBV12-3/TRBV12-4 | CASSDTVIGELFF
TRBV27 | CASSPSYQSLETQYF
TRBV18 | CASSPQGGMGHNEQFF
TRBV2 | CASSEGTVYSNQPQHF
TRBV7-9 | CASIDTQETQYF
TRBV4-1 | CASSQVSTEAFF
TRBV2 | CASTSGRFSNQPQHF
TRBV7-9 | CASRPPLRGGETQYF
TRBV5-1 | CASSLGNYNEQFF
TRBV29-1 | CSARDSTDTQYF
TRBV7-9 | CASSLAQDERSNQPQHF
TRBV3-1/TRBV3-2 | CASSPYMTGTLGRETQYF
TRBV5-6 | CASSSPGPYGYTF
TRBV10-3 | CAILVVAGPTGELFF
TRBV6-5 | CASSYEGGYTF
TRBV9 | CASSVGGGDSTDTQYF
TRBV6-6 | CASSYPTDTQYF
TRBV18 | CASSPAQGGNQPQHF
TRBV6-5 | CASSYSRVNEQFF
TRBV24-1 | CATSYANTGELFF
TRBV30 | CAHGQGQETQYF
TRBV6-2/TRBV6-3 | CASSYSETQYF
TRBV2 | CASSPSPDPNYYGYTF
TRBV5-4 | CASSQARLAGGHTDTQYF
TRBV7-3 | CASSRRASGRTDTQYF
TRBV5-1 | CASSLVSGHGQKLFF
TRBV19 | CASTPLGHFEAFF
TRBV9 | CASSVGQGGEKLFF
TRBV7-9 | CASSFTSGRSNEQFF
TRBV7-9 | CASSLVWSQGYSPLHF
TRBV6-5 | CASSYSRRRNSPLHF
TRBV10-1 | CASSKGDSTDTQYF
TRBV4-1 | CASSQGSEQYF
TRBV4-1 | CASSRTQGTGNTIYF
TRBV29-1 | CSVEPAGLQGAWYGYTF
TRBV29-1 | CSVVGWTGAQAFF
TRBV7-9 | CASRQGAAEAFF
TRBV12-3/TRBV12-4 | CASSPNRAGTF
TRBV24-1 | CATSDSLYEQFF
TRBV18 | CASSPPGRTEAFF
TRBV5-1 | CASSQDNEQFF
TRBV6-6 | CASGPGRNNEQFF
TRBV5-1 | CASSLEGYNTEAFF
TRBV18 | CASSRTGDNQPQHF
TRBV27 | CASSLRWGNILSYNEQFF
TRBV9 | CASSAEQGFGYTF
TRBV7-8 | CASSPNSPGTANEKLFF